Listed below are T cell receptor beta chains from one sample, sequenced in a study of cytomegalovirus exposure and HLA in healthy donors. The repertoire was sequenced with immunoSEQ multiplex PCR; TCRdb's copy has only in-frame clones and lacks some. The sample has 140,000 to 150,000 clones; over 60% are singletons. Sequenced sample: PBMCs. These receptors were taken from a woman aged 25 to 45 in good health and CMV-seronegative. Each CDR3 is given with its conserved first and last residue. The D gene is left open where the match is weak. The size entry is marked missing in some rows and otherwise reads once, few, many or a size class.

>TRBJ2-1|TRBV21-1|-|-
CATPGGAPYNEQFF
TGTGCTACCCCCGGGGGGGCTCCCTACAATGAGCAGTTCTTC
>TRBJ2-7|TRBV7-2|-|once
CASSFTVRDYEQYF
TGTGCCAGCAGCTTTACGGTTCGGGACTACGAGCAGTACTTC
>TRBJ2-6|TRBV5-1|TRBD1|-
CASSSGTGVSGANVLTF
TGCGCCAGCAGCTCCGGGACAGGGGTCTCTGGGGCCAACGTCCTGACTTTC
>TRBJ2-1|TRBV11-2|-|-
CASTPRTVADNEQFF
TGTGCCAGCACCCCCAGGACTGTAGCGGACAATGAGCAGTTCTTC
>TRBJ2-7|TRBV2|-|-
CASLEDRSSYEQYF
TGTGCCAGCCTTGAGGACAGAAGCTCCTACGAGCAGTACTTC
>TRBJ2-1|TRBV6-1|-|-
CASSDPGGAQYNEQFF
TGTGCCAGCAGTGACCCAGGAGGGGCCCAGTACAATGAGCAGTTCTTC
>TRBJ1-2|TRBV2|-|-
CASSTVDSAF
TGTGCCAGCAGTACCGTGGACAGTGCCTTC
>TRBJ2-3|TRBV11-2|TRBD2|-
CASSLTGGTTDTQYF
TGTGCCAGCAGCTTAACCGGGGGGACCACAGATACGCAGTATTTT
>TRBJ1-1|TRBV2|-|few
CASRKQGFGEAFF
TGTGCCAGCAGGAAACAGGGTTTTGGTGAAGCTTTCTTT
>TRBJ2-7|TRBV7-2|TRBD2|once
CASSLAGGGAPYEQYF
TGTGCCAGCAGCTTAGCGGGCGGGGGGGCTCCCTACGAGCAGTACTTC
>TRBJ1-1|TRBV5-1|-|once
CASSLGQRSVDTEAFF
TGCGCCAGCAGCTTGGGCCAGAGGAGCGTAGACACTGAAGCTTTCTTT
>TRBJ2-7|TRBV2|-|few
CASSEEEGSSYEQYF
TGTGCCAGCAGTGAAGAGGAAGGGAGCTCCTACGAGCAGTACTTC
>TRBJ1-1|TRBV6-5|-|-
CASSRQLNTEAFF
TGTGCCAGCAGTAGACAGTTGAACACTGAAGCTTTCTTT
>TRBJ1-1|TRBV10-3|TRBD1|-
CAINTDRGEAFF
TGTGCCATCAACACTGACAGGGGTGAAGCTTTCTTT
>TRBJ1-1|TRBV4-1|TRBD1|-
CASSRQGGYTEAFF
TGCGCCAGCAGCAGGCAGGGGGGCTACACTGAAGCTTTCTTT
>TRBJ1-2|TRBV5-6|TRBD1|-
CASRDRGHGYTF
TGTGCCAGCAGGGACAGGGGGCACGGCTACACCTTC
>TRBJ2-1|TRBV1|-|-
CTSSQDRRYGKRAAYNEQFF
TGCACCAGCAGCCAAGATCGGAGGTATGGTAAACGGGCGGCCTACAATGAGCAGTTCTTC
>TRBJ2-1|TRBV19|TRBD2|-
CASSIKAGGNNEQFF
TGTGCCAGTAGTATAAAAGCGGGGGGGAACAATGAGCAGTTCTTC
>TRBJ1-2|TRBV6-5|-|-
CASWAGNYGYTF
TGTGCCAGCTGGGCAGGAAACTATGGCTACACCTTC
>TRBJ1-5|TRBV19|TRBD1|-
CASSRNRGSNQPQHF
TGTGCCAGTAGCCGAAACAGGGGAAGCAATCAGCCCCAGCATTTT
>TRBJ1-3|TRBV7-7|-|-
CASSADSSGNTIYF
TGTGCTAGCAGCGCCGACAGCTCTGGAAACACCATATATTTT
>TRBJ2-7|TRBV5-4|-|-
CASRTQGTGTYEQYF
TGTGCCAGCAGAACCCAGGGAACAGGGACCTACGAGCAGTACTTC
>TRBJ1-1|TRBV5-6|TRBD1|few
CASSLPGQGDTEAFF
TGTGCCAGCAGCCTGCCTGGACAGGGGGACACTGAAGCTTTCTTT
>TRBJ2-7|TRBV5-8|TRBD1|-
CASTKTGTAAYEQYF
TGTGCCAGCACCAAAACCGGGACAGCAGCCTACGAGCAGTACTTC
>TRBJ2-1|TRBV4-1|-|-
CASSQDHGDFYNEQFF
TGCGCCAGCAGCCAAGATCACGGAGACTTCTACAATGAGCAGTTCTTC
>TRBJ2-1|TRBV29-1|TRBD1|-
CSVARDRASNEQFF
TGCAGCGTTGCACGGGACAGGGCCTCCAATGAGCAGTTCTTC
>TRBJ2-5|TRBV5-1|TRBD1|-
CASRLQGAQETQYF
TGCGCCAGCAGACTACAGGGGGCTCAAGAGACCCAGTACTTC
>TRBJ2-3|TRBV9|-|-
CASSVGGLFTDTQYF
TGTGCCAGCAGCGTAGGAGGACTATTCACAGATACGCAGTATTTT
>TRBJ2-5|TRBV6-6|TRBD1|-
CASSPVGTGEETQYF
TGTGCCAGCAGCCCTGTGGGGACAGGGGAAGAGACCCAGTACTTC